The 26 T cell receptor beta chains presented below share a single source sample, sequenced in a study of T-cell memory formation after mild COVID-19. TCRdb called the 5' RACE reads again in MiXCR, with one record for every CDR3 protein. The sample holds hundreds of thousands of distinct CDR3 sequences, less than 25% seen once. The sample was PBMCs or a T cell subset sorted from them (not recorded which). The source of these receptors is an adult woman who had mild COVID-19 (a few samples of this study predate the infection). Cell type and time point are not known.

The chain has TRBV5-5 and TRBJ2-6; tentatively, D is TRBD2 (7 bases). Trimming stripped 2 bases from V and 2 bases from J, with 17 bases between. From germline, CDR1 is SGHKS and CDR2 YYEKEE (reference sequence). The CDR3 length is 18 residues. CDR3 in amino acids: CASSFIPGGETGANVLTF. In DNA, the CDR3 is TGTGCCAGCAGCTTCATACCGGGGGGCGAAACTGGGGCCAACGTCCTGACTTTC.

This clonotype was observed a few times. The gene calls are TRBV20-1 and TRBJ2-1; tentative D call: TRBD2 (5 bases). V lost 1 base, J lost 3 bases, and 13 bases lay in between. Germline-derived CDR1 and CDR2 are DFQATT and SNEGSKA (reference sequence). This CDR3 is built from 15 residues. The CDR3 DNA reads as TGCAGTGCTAGAGGAGGCAGCGGAATCTACAATGAGCAGTTCTTC. It specifies CSARGGSGIYNEQFF.

This clonotype was counted between two and nine times. The V and J genes are TRBV6-4 and TRBJ2-7; perhaps TRBD1 as D (6 bases). The CDR3 has 16 residues. V lost 4 bases, J lost 0 bases, and 16 bases lay in between. The germline V gene has CDR1 MRHNA and CDR2 SNTAGT. CDR3 residues: CASSVRTAKFSYEQYF. The CDR3 nucleotides are TGTGCCAGCAGTGTAAGGACAGCTAAATTCTCCTACGAGCAGTACTTC.

The V gene is TRBV7-2, the J gene TRBJ2-1, with 8 bases identical to TRBD2. The CDR3 spans 15 residues. The V gene end was trimmed by 4 bases and the J gene end by 8 bases; junction bases not matched to a gene: 10. Germline V gives CDR1 SGHTA, CDR2 FQGNSA. The CDR3 loop is CASSSLGLVADEQFF. In nucleotides, the CDR3 is TGTGCCAGCAGCTCACTGGGACTAGTAGCGGATGAGCAGTTCTTC.

At least ten counts were recorded for this clonotype. The chain couples TRBV4-2 to TRBJ2-5; weak D call: TRBD2 (6 bases). This CDR3 spans 16 amino acids. The V end lost 4 bases, the J end lost 3 bases, and 18 bases lay between the germline ends. Germline lookup yields CDR1 LGHNA and CDR2 YNFKEQ. In nucleotides, the CDR3 is TGTGCCAGCAGCCCGGAAGGGGTTGGAGGGAAAGAGACCCAGTACTTC. It encodes CASSPEGVGGKETQYF.

This clonotype turned up a few times. This chain connects TRBV9 to TRBJ2-3, with TRBD1 as a possible D gene (6 bases). The germline gives CDR1 SGDLS, CDR2 YYNGEE. V gave up 0 bases and J gave up 8 bases, with 19 bases separating them. CDR3 length: 16 amino acids. The chain's CDR3 is CASSVDLGREQGTQYF. In nucleotides, the CDR3 is TGTGCCAGCAGCGTAGACTTGGGCAGGGAACAGGGTACGCAGTATTTT.

The gene calls are TRBV4-2 and TRBJ1-6, with D possibly matching TRBD1 (6 bases). The germline V gene encodes CDR1 LGHNA and CDR2 YNFKEQ. The CDR3 is 15 amino acids. V was clipped by 4 bases and J by 10 bases, with 17 bases between them. The CDR3 sequence is CASSPRGGISSPLHF. The DNA for the CDR3 is TGTGCCAGCAGCCCACGGGGGGGCATCAGCTCACCCCTCCACTTT.

The V call is TRBV7-3, the J call TRBJ2-1; the match to TRBD1 covers 7 bases. The CDR3 runs 16 residues. Per the germline V gene, CDR1 is SGHTA and CDR2 is FQGTGA. V lost 5 bases, J lost 0 bases, and 7 bases stayed unmatched. This CDR3 is CASSPRQGRSYNEQFF. The DNA of the CDR3 is TGTGCCAGCAGCCCACGACAGGGCCGCTCCTACAATGAGCAGTTCTTC.

This chain connects TRBV5-1 to TRBJ1-1, with TRBD1 matching 9 bases. CDR3 size: 16 residues. The germline V gene has CDR1 SGHRS and CDR2 YFSETQ. J lost 1 base, V lost 3 bases, and 7 bases had no gene match. The CDR3: CASSYGTGYRNTEAFF. The CDR3 region has the DNA TGCGCCAGCAGCTATGGGACAGGGTATAGGAACACTGAAGCTTTCTTT.

This clonotype was seen just once. The rearrangement joins TRBV19 to TRBJ1-2; no clear D. Germline loops: CDR1 LNHDA, CDR2 SQIVND (reference sequence). V dropped 5 bases and J dropped 2 bases, with 12 bases sitting between them. The CDR3 is 14 residues long. CDR3 protein: CASSPARFNYGYTF. As DNA, the CDR3 is TGTGCCAGTAGTCCTGCCCGGTTCAACTATGGCTACACCTTC.

The rearrangement links TRBV2 to TRBJ2-7; 7 positions agree with TRBD2. The CDR3 is made up of 13 amino acids. Trimming took 3 bases from V and 3 from J; bases not matched to a gene: 2. Germline lookup yields CDR1 SNHLY and CDR2 FYNNEI. The CDR3 loop reads CASSEERGYEQYF. For the CDR3, the DNA is TGTGCCAGCAGTGAGGAGCGGGGCTACGAGCAGTACTTC.

In this sample, this clonotype turned up many times. J is TRBJ2-1 and V is TRBV4-2; TRBD2 aligns across 9 bases. The CDR3 has 18 amino acids. Germline lookup yields CDR1 LGHNA and CDR2 YNFKEQ. With V trimmed by 0 bases and J by 1 base, 7 bases remained unmatched. CDR3 in amino acids: CASSQDVQGLASYNEQFF. In DNA, the CDR3 is TGTGCCAGCAGCCAAGATGTGCAAGGACTAGCGTCCTACAATGAGCAGTTCTTC.

The chain has TRBV5-1 and TRBJ2-1; 13 positions match TRBD2. The CDR3 sequence is 16 residues long. Germline V gene data show CDR1 as SGHRS and CDR2 as YFSETQ. The ends lost 1 base at V and 7 bases at J; junction bases unmatched: 5. CDR3 nucleotides: TGCGCCAGCAGCTTGCAAACTAGCGGGAGGGTGAATGAGCAGTTCTTC. Translated: CASSLQTSGRVNEQFF.

This chain uses TRBV6-4 with TRBJ2-3; 10 nucleotides line up with TRBD2. Germline CDR1 is MRHNA and CDR2 is SNTAGT. CDR3 length equals 15 residues. V was pared by 2 bases and J by 4 bases, with 3 bases of the junction left unmatched. This CDR3 is CASSDEAGGADTQYF. The CDR3, as DNA: TGTGCCAGCAGTGACGAAGCGGGAGGGGCAGATACGCAGTATTTT.

The genes are TRBV7-2 and TRBJ2-1; the match to TRBD2 covers 12 bases. The J segment lost 8 bases and the V segment lost 11 bases, leaving 10 bases of the junction unmatched. Germline CDR1 SGHTA, CDR2 FQGNSA. The CDR3 runs 14 residues. This CDR3 is CASPSGRAIDEQFF. The CDR3, as DNA: TGTGCCTCCCCTAGCGGGAGGGCCATTGATGAGCAGTTCTTC.

Many counts were recorded for this clonotype. The chain has TRBV7-3 and TRBJ2-3; 10 bases match TRBD2. The length of the CDR3 is 12 residues. V shed 5 bases and J 13 bases; nucleotides not matched to a gene: 6. CDR1 is SGHTA, CDR2 FQGTGA, per germline. In nucleotides, the CDR3 is TGTGCCAGCAGCACACCGGGACTAGCGAAGTATTTT. Protein: CASSTPGLAKYF. The whole variable domain, filled in from reference TRBV7-3 and TRBJ2-3, reads GAGVSQTPSNKVTEKGKYVELRCDPISGHTALYWYRQSLGQGPEFLIYFQGTGAADDSGLPNDRFFAVRPEGSVSTLKIQRTERGDSAVYLCASSTPGLAKYFGPGTRLTVL.

This clonotype was recorded a few times. This chain uses TRBV18 with TRBJ1-6; D is uncertain. V was shortened by 3 bases and J by 10 bases, with 7 bases between the two germline ends. The CDR3 runs 12 residues. Germline CDR1 is KGHSH and CDR2 is LQKENI. The CDR3 coding sequence is TGTGCCAGCTCACCTCCGGGGTCACCCCTCCACTTT. Its protein product is CASSPPGSPLHF.

The chain recombines TRBV12-3 or TRBV12-4 with TRBJ1-2, with 9 bases that match TRBD1. This CDR3 is 19 amino acids long. V lost 4 bases to trimming and J lost 3 bases; unmatched junction nucleotides: 18. CDR3 in amino acids: CASSSTTGTGSPLDYGYTF. DNA of the CDR3: TGTGCCAGCAGTTCTACGACCGGGACAGGGTCACCTTTGGACTATGGCTACACCTTC.

V and J are TRBV12-3 or TRBV12-4 and TRBJ2-3; D may correspond to TRBD1 or TRBD2 (5 bases each). CDR3 size: 16 residues. The V gene lost 3 bases and the J gene lost 1 base, with 14 bases spanning the gap. This CDR3 reads CASSFRGPRGTDTQYF. Here the CDR3 DNA reads TGTGCCAGCAGTTTTCGGGGACCCCGGGGCACAGATACGCAGTATTTT.

This chain links TRBV7-6 with TRBJ2-5, with D possibly TRBD2 on 5 matching bases. Germline CDR1 is SGHVS and CDR2 is FNYEAQ. V lost 3 bases and J 4 bases, leaving 15 bases between the germline ends. The CDR3 runs 15 residues. The DNA for the CDR3 is TGTGCCAGCAGCTTCTCTACTAGGTTGGGAGAGACCCAGTACTTC. Protein product: CASSFSTRLGETQYF. The full variable domain, with the rest looked up from reference TRBV7-6 and TRBJ2-5, is GAGVSQSPRYKVTKRGQDVALRCDPISGHVSLYWYRQALGQGPEFLTYFNYEAQQDKSGLPNDRFSAERPEGSISTLTIQRTEQRDSAMYRCASSFSTRLGETQYFGPGTRLLVL.

The sample holds a few counts of this clonotype. Written as DNA, the CDR3 is TGCAGTGCTAGACTGGACAGGGGGGCTGAAGCTTTCTTT. It yields the protein CSARLDRGAEAFF. The rearrangement links TRBV20-1 to TRBJ1-1, with 10 bases that match TRBD1. Per germline, CDR1 DFQATT and CDR2 SNEGSKA (reference sequence). The V gene end was trimmed by 2 bases and the J gene end by 6 bases; junction bases not matched to a gene: 3. The CDR3 loop spans 13 amino acids.

The rearrangement uses TRBV5-1 and TRBJ1-2; 7 nucleotides agree with TRBD1. V lost 4 bases and J lost 4; bases outside the gene matches: 7. Germline CDR1 is SGHRS and CDR2 is YFSETQ. There are 14 residues in the CDR3. CDR3 DNA sequence: TGCGCCAGCAGCCGTTTGACAGGGATCTATGGCTACACCTTC. It encodes CASSRLTGIYGYTF.

In its sample, this clonotype was seen a few times. Written as DNA, the CDR3 is TGCAGCCTTTCAGGGAGTAGCACAGATACGCAGTATTTT. Its translation: CSLSGSSTDTQYF. The chain has TRBV29-1 and TRBJ2-3; D possibly matches TRBD1 or TRBD2 (5 bases each). V lost 8 bases, J lost 0 bases, and 12 bases lay in between. Germline-derived CDR1 and CDR2 are SQVTM and ANQGSEA. CDR3 length equals 13 residues.

This clonotype turned up a few times. The chain has TRBV29-1 and TRBJ2-2, with 7 positions matching TRBD1. The CDR3 sequence is 15 residues long. Per the germline V gene, CDR1 is SQVTM and CDR2 is ANQGSEA. V was pared by 1 base and J by 2 bases, with 4 bases of the junction left unmatched. This chain's CDR3 is CSVEGGQQNTGELFF. In DNA, the CDR3 is TGCAGCGTTGAAGGGGGACAGCAAAACACCGGGGAGCTGTTTTTT.

V gene TRBV7-9 combines with J gene TRBJ1-1; 8 nucleotides agree with TRBD1. Losses at the gene ends were 7 bases for V and 6 bases for J; bases not matched to a gene: 10. Germline loops: CDR1 SEHNR, CDR2 FQNEAQ (reference sequence). The length of the CDR3 is 14 residues. In DNA form, the CDR3 reads TGTGCCAGCACCGAAACAGGGGGAACCCCTGAAGCTTTCTTT. This encodes CASTETGGTPEAFF.

This clonotype appeared a few times. This chain joins TRBV5-1 and TRBJ2-1; TRBD2 might be the D (5 bases). Germline CDR1 is SGHRS and CDR2 is YFSETQ. V was clipped by 0 bases and J by 4 bases, with 11 bases between them. The CDR3 contains 15 residues. The CDR3: CASSLAGERYNEQFF. The CDR3 DNA is TGCGCCAGCAGCTTGGCCGGGGAGCGGTACAATGAGCAGTTCTTC.